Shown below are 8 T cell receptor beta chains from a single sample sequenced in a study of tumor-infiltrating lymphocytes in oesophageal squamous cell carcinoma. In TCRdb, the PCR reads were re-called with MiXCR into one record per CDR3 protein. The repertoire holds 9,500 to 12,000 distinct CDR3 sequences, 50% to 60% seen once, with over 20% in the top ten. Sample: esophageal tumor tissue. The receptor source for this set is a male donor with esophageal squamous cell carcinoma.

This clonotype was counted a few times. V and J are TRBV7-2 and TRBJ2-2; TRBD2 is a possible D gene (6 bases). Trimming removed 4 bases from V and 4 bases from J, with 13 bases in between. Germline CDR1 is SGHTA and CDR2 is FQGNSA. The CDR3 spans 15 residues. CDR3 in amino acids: CASSWDSPSTGELFF. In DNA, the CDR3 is TGTGCCAGCAGCTGGGACTCCCCTTCCACCGGGGAGCTGTTTTTT.

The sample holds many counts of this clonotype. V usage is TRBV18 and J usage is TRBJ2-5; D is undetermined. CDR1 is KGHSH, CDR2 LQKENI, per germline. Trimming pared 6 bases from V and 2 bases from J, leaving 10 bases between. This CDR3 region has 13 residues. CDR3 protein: CASSTLEQETQYF. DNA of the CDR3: TGTGCCAGCTCTACATTAGAGCAAGAGACCCAGTACTTC.

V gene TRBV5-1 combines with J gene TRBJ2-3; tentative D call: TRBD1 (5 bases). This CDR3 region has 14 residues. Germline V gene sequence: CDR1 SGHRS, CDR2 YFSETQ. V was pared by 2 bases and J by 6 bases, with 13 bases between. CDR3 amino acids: CASSFSATADTQYF. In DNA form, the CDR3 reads TGCGCCAGCAGCTTTTCTGCGACAGCTGATACGCAGTATTTT.

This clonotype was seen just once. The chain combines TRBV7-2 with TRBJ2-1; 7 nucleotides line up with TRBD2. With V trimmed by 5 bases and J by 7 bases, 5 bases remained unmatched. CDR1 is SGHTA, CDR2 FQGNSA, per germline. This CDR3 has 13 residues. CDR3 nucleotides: TGTGCCAGCAGCGTCCGACTAGCTAATGAGCAGTTCTTC. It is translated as CASSVRLANEQFF. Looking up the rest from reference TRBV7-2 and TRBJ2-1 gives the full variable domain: GAGVSQSPSNKVTEKGKDVELRCDPISGHTALYWYRQSLGQGLEFLIYFQGNSAPDKSGLPSDRFSAERTGGSVSTLTIQRTQQEDSAVYLCASSVRLANEQFFGPGTRLTVL.

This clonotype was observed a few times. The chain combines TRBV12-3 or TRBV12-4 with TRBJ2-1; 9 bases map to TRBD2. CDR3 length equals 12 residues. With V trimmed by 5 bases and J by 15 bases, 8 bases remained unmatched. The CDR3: CASSNLLAGAFF. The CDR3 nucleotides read TGTGCCAGCAGTAATCTTTTAGCGGGAGCGTTCTTC.

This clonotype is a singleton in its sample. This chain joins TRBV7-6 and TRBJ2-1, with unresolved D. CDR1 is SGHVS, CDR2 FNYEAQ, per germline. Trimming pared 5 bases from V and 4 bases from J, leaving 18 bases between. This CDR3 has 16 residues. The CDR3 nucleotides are TGTGCCAGCAGCCCAAAACAGAATAGCATTTACAATGAGCAGTTCTTC. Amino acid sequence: CASSPKQNSIYNEQFF.

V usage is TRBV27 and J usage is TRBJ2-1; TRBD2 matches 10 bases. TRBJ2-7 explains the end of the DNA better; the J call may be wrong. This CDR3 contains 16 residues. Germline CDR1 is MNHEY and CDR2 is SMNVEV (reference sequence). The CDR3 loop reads CASSFRLGLAVYKQYF. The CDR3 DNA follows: TGTGCCAGCAGTTTTAGGTTAGGACTAGCGGTTTATAAGCAGTACTTC.

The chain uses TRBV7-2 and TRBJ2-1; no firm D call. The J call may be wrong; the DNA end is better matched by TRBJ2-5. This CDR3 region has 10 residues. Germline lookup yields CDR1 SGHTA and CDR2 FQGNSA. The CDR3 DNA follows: TGTGCCAGCGGACCGAAGGCCCAGTACTTC. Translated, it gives CASGPKAQYF.